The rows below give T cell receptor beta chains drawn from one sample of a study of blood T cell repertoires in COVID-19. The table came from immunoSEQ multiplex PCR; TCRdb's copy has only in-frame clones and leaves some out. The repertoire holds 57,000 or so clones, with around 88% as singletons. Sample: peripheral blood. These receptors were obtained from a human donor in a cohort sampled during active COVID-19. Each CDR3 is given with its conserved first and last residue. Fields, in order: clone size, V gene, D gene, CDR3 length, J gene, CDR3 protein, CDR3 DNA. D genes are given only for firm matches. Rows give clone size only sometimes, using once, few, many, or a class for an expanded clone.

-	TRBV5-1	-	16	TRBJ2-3	CASSLVASRGTDTQYF	TGCGCCAGCAGCTTGGTGGCATCCAGGGGCACAGATACGCAGTATTTT
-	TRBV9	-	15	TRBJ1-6	CASTVGGQRNSPLHF	TGTGCCAGCACCGTAGGGGGGCAGCGAAATTCACCCCTCCACTTT
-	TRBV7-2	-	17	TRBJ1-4	CASSLPPFRQENEKLFF	TGTGCCAGCAGCCTTCCCCCCTTTAGACAGGAGAATGAAAAACTGTTTTTT
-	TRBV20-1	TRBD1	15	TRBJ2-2	CSASQPGQGTGELFF	TGCAGTGCTAGTCAACCGGGACAGGGCACCGGGGAGCTGTTTTTT
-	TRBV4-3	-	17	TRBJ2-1	CASSTSWYRAVLVEQFF	TGCGCCAGCAGCACCTCTTGGTACAGGGCCGTTCTGGTTGAGCAGTTCTTC
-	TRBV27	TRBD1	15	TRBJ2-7	CASSLDRGRFYEQYF	TGTGCCAGCAGTCTAGACAGGGGGCGTTTCTACGAGCAGTACTTC
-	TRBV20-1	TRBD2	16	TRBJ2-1	CSASPPSAGLYNEQFF	TGCAGTGCTAGTCCACCCTCAGCGGGACTCTACAATGAGCAGTTCTTC
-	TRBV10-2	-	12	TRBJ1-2	CASSEGADGYTF	TGCGCCAGCAGTGAGGGGGCGGATGGCTACACCTTC
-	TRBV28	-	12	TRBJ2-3	CASSLPQGTQYF	TGTGCCAGCAGTTTACCCCAGGGTACGCAGTATTTT
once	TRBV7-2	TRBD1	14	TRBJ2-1	CASSFMTGAGEQFF	TGTGCCAGCAGCTTTATGACAGGGGCCGGAGAGCAGTTCTTC
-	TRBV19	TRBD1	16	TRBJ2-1	CASSFRQGAKSTEQFF	TGTGCCAGTAGTTTTCGACAGGGGGCGAAATCCACTGAGCAGTTCTTC
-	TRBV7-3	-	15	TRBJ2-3	CASSLDTRGTDTQYF	TGTGCCAGCAGCCTCGACACCCGGGGTACAGATACGCAGTATTTT
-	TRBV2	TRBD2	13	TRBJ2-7	CASSRTSGYEQYF	TGTGCCAGCAGTCGGACTAGCGGCTACGAGCAGTACTTC
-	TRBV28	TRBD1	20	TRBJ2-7	CASSSWAKQGAAGEGYEQYF	TGTGCCAGCAGTTCATGGGCAAAGCAGGGGGCGGCTGGAGAAGGCTACGAGCAGTACTTC
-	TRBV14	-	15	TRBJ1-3	CASSRGGVSGNTIYF	TGTGCCAGCAGCCGAGGGGGAGTCTCTGGAAACACCATATATTTT
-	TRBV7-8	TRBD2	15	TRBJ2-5	CASSLGAGFQETQYF	TGTGCCAGCAGCTTAGGAGCGGGGTTCCAAGAGACCCAGTACTTC
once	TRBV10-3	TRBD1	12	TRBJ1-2	CAIRKDRFGYTF	TGTGCCATCAGGAAGGACAGGTTTGGCTACACCTTC
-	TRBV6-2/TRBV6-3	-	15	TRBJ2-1	CASSWDTRSYNEQFF	TGTGCCAGCAGCTGGGACACCCGCTCCTACAATGAGCAGTTCTTC
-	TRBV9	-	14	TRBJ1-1	CASSVEGQNTEAFF	TGTGCCAGCAGCGTAGAGGGGCAGAACACTGAAGCTTTCTTT
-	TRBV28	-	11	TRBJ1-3	CASRREYTIYF	TGTGCCAGCAGGAGAGAATACACCATATATTTT
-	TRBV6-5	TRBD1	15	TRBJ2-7	CASPREGTGAYEQYF	TGTGCCAGCCCTAGGGAAGGGACAGGGGCCTACGAGCAGTACTTC
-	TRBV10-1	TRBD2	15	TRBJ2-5	CASSDSGLVGETQYF	TGCGCCAGCAGTGACTCCGGACTAGTCGGGGAGACCCAGTACTTC
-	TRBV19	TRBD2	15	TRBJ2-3	CASNPLAGGTDTQYF	TGTGCCAGTAACCCCCTAGCGGGAGGTACAGATACGCAGTATTTT
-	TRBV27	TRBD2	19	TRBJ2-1	CASSTILGTSGRGGNEQFF	TGTGCCAGCAGTACAATCCTTGGGACTAGCGGGAGGGGGGGCAATGAGCAGTTCTTC
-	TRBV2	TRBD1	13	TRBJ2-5	CASSANRGETQYF	TGTGCCAGCAGTGCCAACAGGGGAGAGACCCAGTACTTC
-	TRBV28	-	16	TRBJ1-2	CASRHPRGGANYGYTF	TGTGCCAGCAGACACCCAAGGGGGGGCGCTAACTATGGCTACACCTTC
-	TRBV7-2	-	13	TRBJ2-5	CASSLFGPETQYF	TGTGCCAGCAGCTTATTCGGTCCGGAGACCCAGTACTTC
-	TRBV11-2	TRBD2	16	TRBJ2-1	CASSPLGGSSYNEQFF	TGTGCCAGCAGCCCCCTTGGCGGGAGTTCCTACAATGAGCAGTTCTTC
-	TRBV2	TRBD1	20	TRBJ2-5	CASSGKPRGTKDRGLETQYF	TGTGCCAGCAGTGGGAAACCAAGGGGAACCAAAGACAGGGGATTGGAGACCCAGTACTTC
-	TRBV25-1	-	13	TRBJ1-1	CATRRRRGTEAFF	TGTGCCACCCGCCGAAGGCGGGGAACTGAAGCTTTCTTT
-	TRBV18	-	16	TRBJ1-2	CASSPSSGAMGRGYTF	TGTGCCAGCTCACCATCCTCAGGGGCGATGGGTCGCGGCTACACCTTC
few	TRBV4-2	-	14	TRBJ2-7	CASSQDDTLYEQYF	TGTGCCAGCAGCCAAGATGACACTTTATACGAGCAGTACTTC
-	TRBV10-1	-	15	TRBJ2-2	CASSEDNRGGGELFF	TGCGCCAGCAGTGAGGACAACAGGGGAGGTGGGGAGCTGTTTTTT
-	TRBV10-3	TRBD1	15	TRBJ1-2	CAISVGTGGGYGYTF	TGTGCCATCAGTGTGGGGACAGGGGGCGGCTATGGCTACACCTTC